These T cell receptor beta chains were read from a single sample in a study of cytomegalovirus exposure and HLA in healthy donors. The method was immunoSEQ multiplex PCR; TCRdb's version includes in-frame clones alone and lacks a portion of them. There are a few hundred thousand clones in the sample; over 80% occur only once, and over 12% lies in the top ten. Sequencing input: PBMCs. The receptor set was obtained from a woman younger than 45 in good health and CMV-seropositive. CDR3s include the opening cysteine and the closing phenylalanine or tryptophan. A D gene is named only where the DNA matches it firmly.

v_call	j_call	d_call	cdr3_aa	cdr3_nt
TRBV30	TRBJ2-1	TRBD2	CAWGLAGGSEQFF	TGTGCCTGGGGACTAGCGGGAGGGTCTGAGCAGTTCTTC
TRBV6-5	TRBJ2-7	TRBD2	CASSPAGGKNEQYF	TGTGCCAGCAGTCCAGCGGGAGGGAAAAACGAGCAGTACTTC
TRBV19	TRBJ2-2	-	CASSGPVLTGELFF	TGTGCCAGTAGTGGACCAGTGCTCACCGGGGAGCTGTTTTTT
TRBV18	TRBJ1-1	TRBD1	CASSRTGKDTEAFF	TGTGCCAGCTCACGGACAGGGAAAGACACTGAAGCTTTCTTT
TRBV15	TRBJ1-2	-	CATSREGGNYGYTF	TGTGCCACCAGCAGAGAGGGAGGAAACTATGGCTACACCTTC
TRBV29-1	TRBJ2-7	-	CSVERENYEQYF	TGCAGCGTTGAGAGAGAGAACTACGAGCAGTACTTC
TRBV5-4	TRBJ2-1	-	CASRQGYYNEQFF	TGTGCCAGCCGGCAGGGTTACTACAATGAGCAGTTCTTC
TRBV5-6	TRBJ1-3	TRBD1	CASHAYRDRDLFSGNTIYF	TGTGCCAGTCACGCCTACCGGGACAGGGATTTGTTCTCTGGAAACACCATATATTTT
TRBV9	TRBJ1-2	-	CASSVASDGTDPYGYTF	TGTGCCAGCAGCGTAGCATCGGATGGAACAGACCCTTATGGCTACACCTTC
TRBV13	TRBJ1-1	-	CASSPGDTMNTEAFF	TGTGCCAGCAGCCCCGGGGACACCATGAACACTGAAGCTTTCTTT
TRBV11-2	TRBJ2-2	-	CASSLAYLRGIGGELFF	TGTGCCAGCAGCTTAGCGTATTTACGGGGGATTGGCGGGGAGCTGTTTTTT
TRBV11-2	TRBJ2-6	-	CASLGANVLTF	TGTGCCAGCTTGGGGGCCAACGTCCTGACTTTC
TRBV15	TRBJ1-2	TRBD1	CATSREETGGYGYTF	TGTGCCACCAGCAGAGAAGAGACAGGGGGCTATGGCTACACCTTC